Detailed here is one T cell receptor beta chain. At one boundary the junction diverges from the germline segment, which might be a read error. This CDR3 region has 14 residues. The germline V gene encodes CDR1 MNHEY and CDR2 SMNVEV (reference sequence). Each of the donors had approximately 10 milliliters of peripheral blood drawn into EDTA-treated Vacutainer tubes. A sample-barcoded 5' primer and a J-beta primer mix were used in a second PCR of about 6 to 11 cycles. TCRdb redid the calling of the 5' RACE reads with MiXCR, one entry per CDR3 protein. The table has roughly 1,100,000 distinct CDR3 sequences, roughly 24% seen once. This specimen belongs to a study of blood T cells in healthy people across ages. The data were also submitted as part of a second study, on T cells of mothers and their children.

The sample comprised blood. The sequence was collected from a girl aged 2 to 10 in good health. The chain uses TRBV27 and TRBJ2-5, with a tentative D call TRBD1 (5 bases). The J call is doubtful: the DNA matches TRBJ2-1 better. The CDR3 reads CASSADSPYNDQFF. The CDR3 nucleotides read TGTGCCAGCAGTGCCGACAGCCCCTACAATGATCAGTTCTTC.